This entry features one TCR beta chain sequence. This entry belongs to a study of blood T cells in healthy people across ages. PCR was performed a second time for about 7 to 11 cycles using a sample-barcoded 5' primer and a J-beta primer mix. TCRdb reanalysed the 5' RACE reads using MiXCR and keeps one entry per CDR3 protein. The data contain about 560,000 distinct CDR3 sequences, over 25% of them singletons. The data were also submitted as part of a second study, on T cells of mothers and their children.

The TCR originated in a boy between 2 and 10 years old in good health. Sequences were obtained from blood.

CDR3 sequence reads: CASGLVWTGKGYGYTF. CDR3 nucleotide sequence: TGTGCTAGTGGTTTGGTATGGACAGGGAAGGGCTATGGCTACACCTTC. The J gene is TRBJ1-2, the V gene TRBV12-5, with TRBD1 matching over 8 bases. Germline V lookup: CDR1 LGHNT, CDR2 FRNRAP. The CDR3 is 16 amino acids. V trimming: 0 bases; J trimming: 4 bases; junction bases outside the gene matches: 7.